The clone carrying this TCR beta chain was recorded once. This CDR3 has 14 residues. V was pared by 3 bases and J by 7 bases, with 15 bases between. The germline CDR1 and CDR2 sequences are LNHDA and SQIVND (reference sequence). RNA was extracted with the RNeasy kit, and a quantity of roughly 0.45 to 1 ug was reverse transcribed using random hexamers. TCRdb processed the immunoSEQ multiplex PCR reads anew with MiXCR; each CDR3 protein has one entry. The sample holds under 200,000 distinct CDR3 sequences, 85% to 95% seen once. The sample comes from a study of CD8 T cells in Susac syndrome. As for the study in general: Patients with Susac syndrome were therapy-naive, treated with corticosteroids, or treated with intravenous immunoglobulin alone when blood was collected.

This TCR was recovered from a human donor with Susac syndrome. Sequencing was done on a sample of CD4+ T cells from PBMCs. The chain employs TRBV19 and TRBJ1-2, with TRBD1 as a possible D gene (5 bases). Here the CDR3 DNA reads TGTGCCAGTAGTATCGAACAGGCCTCATCTGGCTACACCTTC. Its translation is CASSIEQASSGYTF.